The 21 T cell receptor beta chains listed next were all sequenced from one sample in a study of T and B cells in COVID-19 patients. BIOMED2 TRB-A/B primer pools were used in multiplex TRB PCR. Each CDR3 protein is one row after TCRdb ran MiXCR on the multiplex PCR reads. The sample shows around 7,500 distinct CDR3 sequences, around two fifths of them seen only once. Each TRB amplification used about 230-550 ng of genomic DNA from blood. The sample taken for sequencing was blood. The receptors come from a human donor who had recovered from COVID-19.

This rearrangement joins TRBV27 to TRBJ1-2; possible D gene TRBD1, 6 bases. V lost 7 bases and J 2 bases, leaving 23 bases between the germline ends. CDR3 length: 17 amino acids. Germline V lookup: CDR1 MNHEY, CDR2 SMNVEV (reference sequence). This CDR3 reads CASTPRAGAPINYGYTF. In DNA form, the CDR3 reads TGTGCCAGCACCCCCAGGGCAGGGGCTCCCATCAACTATGGCTACACCTTC.

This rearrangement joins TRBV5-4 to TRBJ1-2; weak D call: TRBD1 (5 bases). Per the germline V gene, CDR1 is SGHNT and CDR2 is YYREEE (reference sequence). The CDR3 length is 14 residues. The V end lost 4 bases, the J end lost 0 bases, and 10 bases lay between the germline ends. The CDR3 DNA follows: TGTGCCAGCAGCCCCGGGGGTTCTAACTATGGCTACACCTTC. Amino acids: CASSPGGSNYGYTF.

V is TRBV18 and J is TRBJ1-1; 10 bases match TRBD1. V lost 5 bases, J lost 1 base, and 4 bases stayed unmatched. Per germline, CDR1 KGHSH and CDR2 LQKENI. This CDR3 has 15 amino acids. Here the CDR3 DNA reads TGTGCCAGCTCAGCGACAGGGGGCCGGAACACTGAAGCTTTCTTT. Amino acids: CASSATGGRNTEAFF.

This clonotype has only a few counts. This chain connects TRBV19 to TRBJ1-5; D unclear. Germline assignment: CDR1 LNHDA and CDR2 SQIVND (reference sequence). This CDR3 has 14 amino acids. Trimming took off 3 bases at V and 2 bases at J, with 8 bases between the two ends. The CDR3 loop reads CASSIVRGNQPQHF. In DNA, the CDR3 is TGTGCCAGTAGTATCGTAAGGGGCAATCAGCCCCAGCATTTT.

The CDR3 loop reads CASSTLPARETQYF. Written as DNA, the CDR3 is TGTGCCAGCAGCACTCTTCCGGCTAGGGAGACCCAGTACTTC. The chain joins TRBV11-1 to TRBJ2-5; D gene unclear. Between the trimmed V and J ends, which lost 5 bases and 5 bases, there was a span of 15 bases. CDR1 SGHAT and CDR2 FQDESV come from the germline V gene (reference sequence). This CDR3 has 14 amino acids.

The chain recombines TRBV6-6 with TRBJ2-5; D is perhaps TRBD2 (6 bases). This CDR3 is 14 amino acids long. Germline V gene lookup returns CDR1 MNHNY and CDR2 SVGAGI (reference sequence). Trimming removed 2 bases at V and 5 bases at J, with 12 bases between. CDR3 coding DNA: TGTGCCAGCAGTTACACCGGGGCGGGGGAGACCCAGTACTTC. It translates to CASSYTGAGETQYF.

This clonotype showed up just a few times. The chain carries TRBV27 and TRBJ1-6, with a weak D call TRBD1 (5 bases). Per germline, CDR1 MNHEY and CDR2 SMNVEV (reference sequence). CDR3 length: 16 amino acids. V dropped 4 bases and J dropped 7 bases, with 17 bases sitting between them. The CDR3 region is CASSSSWTWGNSPLHF. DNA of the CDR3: TGTGCCAGCAGTTCGTCCTGGACCTGGGGGAATTCACCCCTCCACTTT.

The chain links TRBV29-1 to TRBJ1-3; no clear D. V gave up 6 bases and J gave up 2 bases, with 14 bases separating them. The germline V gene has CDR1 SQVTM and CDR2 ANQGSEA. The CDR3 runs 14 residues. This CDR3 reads CSVAPDTPGNTIYF. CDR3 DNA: TGCAGCGTAGCCCCCGACACACCTGGAAACACCATATATTTT.

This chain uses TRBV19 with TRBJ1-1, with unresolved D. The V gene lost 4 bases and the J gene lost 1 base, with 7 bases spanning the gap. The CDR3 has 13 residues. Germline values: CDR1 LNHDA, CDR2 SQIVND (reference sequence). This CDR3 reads CASSTTTNTEAFF. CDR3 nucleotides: TGTGCCAGTAGTACCACAACGAACACTGAAGCTTTCTTT.

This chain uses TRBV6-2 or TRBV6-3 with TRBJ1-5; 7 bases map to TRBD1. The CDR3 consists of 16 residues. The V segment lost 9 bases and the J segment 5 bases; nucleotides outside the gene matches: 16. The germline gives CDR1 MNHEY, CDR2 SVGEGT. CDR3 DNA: TGTGCCAGTGACTTAGGGGGCGGCAGGATGGATCAGCCCCAGCATTTT. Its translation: CASDLGGGRMDQPQHF.

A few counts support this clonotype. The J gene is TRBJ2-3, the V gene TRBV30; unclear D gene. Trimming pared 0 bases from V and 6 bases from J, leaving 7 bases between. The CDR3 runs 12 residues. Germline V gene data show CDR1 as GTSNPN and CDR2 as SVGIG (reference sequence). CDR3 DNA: TGTGCCTGGAGTGTAAGATCCGATACGCAGTATTTT. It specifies CAWSVRSDTQYF.

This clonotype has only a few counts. The CDR3 sequence is CASSLDVSVGYTF. CDR3 DNA sequence: TGTGCCAGCAGCCTCGACGTCAGTGTGGGCTACACCTTC. The chain employs TRBV6-5 and TRBJ1-2; no firm D call. From germline, CDR1 is MNHEY and CDR2 SVGAGI. This CDR3 is 13 amino acids long. V was trimmed by 6 bases and J by 8 bases, leaving 16 bases between them.

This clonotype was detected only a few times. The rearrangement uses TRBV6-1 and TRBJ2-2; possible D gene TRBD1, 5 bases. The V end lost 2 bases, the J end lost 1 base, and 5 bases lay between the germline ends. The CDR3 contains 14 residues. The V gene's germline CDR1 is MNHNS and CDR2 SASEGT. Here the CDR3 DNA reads TGTGCCAGCAGTGAAACAGGGAACACCGGGGAGCTGTTTTTT. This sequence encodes CASSETGNTGELFF.

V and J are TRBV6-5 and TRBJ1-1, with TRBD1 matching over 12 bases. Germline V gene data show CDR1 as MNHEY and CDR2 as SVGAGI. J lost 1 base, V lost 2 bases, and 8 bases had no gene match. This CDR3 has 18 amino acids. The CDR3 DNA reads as TGTGCCAGCAGTTACCCCGGGACAGGGGGCTCCGGGAACACTGAAGCTTTCTTT. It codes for CASSYPGTGGSGNTEAFF.

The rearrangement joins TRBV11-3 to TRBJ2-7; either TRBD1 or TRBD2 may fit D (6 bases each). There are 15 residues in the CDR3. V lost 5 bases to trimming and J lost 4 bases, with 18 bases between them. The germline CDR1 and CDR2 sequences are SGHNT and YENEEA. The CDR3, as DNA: TGTGCCAGCAGCCCAAAGGGGGGCTCCCAGTACGAGCAGTACTTC. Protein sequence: CASSPKGGSQYEQYF.

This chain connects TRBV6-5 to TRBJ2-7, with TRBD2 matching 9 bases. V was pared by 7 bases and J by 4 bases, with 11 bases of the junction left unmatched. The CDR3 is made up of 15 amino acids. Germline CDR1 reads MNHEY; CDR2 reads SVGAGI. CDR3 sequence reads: CASTPAGGRFYEQYF. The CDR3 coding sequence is TGTGCCAGCACCCCGGCGGGGGGGCGTTTTTACGAGCAGTACTTC.

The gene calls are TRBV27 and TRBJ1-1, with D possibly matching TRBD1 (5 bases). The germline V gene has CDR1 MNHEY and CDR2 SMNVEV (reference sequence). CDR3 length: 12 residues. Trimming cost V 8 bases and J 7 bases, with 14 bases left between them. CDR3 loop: CASGNLRGEAFF. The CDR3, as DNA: TGTGCCAGCGGGAATCTAAGGGGTGAAGCTTTCTTT.

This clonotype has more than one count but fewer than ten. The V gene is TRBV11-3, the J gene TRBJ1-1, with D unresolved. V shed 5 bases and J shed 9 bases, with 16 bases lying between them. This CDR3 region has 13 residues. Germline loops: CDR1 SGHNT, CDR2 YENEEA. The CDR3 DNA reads TGTGCCAGCAGCCTCGGTGGGGTAGAAAAAGCTTTCTTT. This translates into CASSLGGVEKAFF.

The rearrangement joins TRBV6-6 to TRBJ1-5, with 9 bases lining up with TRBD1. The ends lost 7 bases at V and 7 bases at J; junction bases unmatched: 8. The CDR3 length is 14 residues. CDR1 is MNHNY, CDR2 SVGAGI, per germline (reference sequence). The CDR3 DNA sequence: TGTGCCAGCACCCCGGGACAGGGCCCCCAGCCCCAGCATTTT. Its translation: CASTPGQGPQPQHF.

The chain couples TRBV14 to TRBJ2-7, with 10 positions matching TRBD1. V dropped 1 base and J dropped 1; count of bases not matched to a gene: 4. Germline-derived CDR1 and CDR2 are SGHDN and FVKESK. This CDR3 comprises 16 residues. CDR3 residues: CASSQGQGAFSYEQYF. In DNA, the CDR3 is TGTGCCAGCAGCCAAGGACAGGGGGCGTTTTCCTACGAGCAGTACTTC.

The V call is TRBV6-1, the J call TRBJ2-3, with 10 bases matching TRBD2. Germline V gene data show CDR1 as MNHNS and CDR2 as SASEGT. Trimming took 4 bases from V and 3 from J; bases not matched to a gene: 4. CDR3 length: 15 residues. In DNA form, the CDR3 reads TGTGCCAGCAGTGCAAGCGGGGGGGGAACAGATACGCAGTATTTT. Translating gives CASSASGGGTDTQYF.